This TCR beta chain was documented in a study of T cells in Graves' hyperthyroidism and ophthalmopathy. Whole-study findings and limits: Most clonotypes expanded in the thyroid (above 0.001) were also present in blood. Ophthalmopathy stood apart from stable hyperthyroidism in a 13 V-J model.

The CDR3 totals 15 residues. Trimming took off 2 bases at V and 1 base at J, with 9 bases between the two ends. CDR1 and CDR2 from the germline V gene are MDHEN and SYDVKM. TCR beta CDR3 region amplification was performed from RNA transcripts. HTBI primers were used for first-round RT-PCR of the TCR CDR3. Using its own MiXCR run on the multiplex PCR reads, TCRdb lists one record per CDR3 protein. The sample contains 300,000 to 450,000 distinct CDR3 sequences, roughly 14% of which appear only once. Only a few counts were recorded for this clonotype. Its antigen is currently unknown. Participants, patients aged 18 to 65, had newly diagnosed hyperthyroidism with a duration under 2 months. This blood was taken when hyperthyroidism was first diagnosed, before any ophthalmopathy symptoms existed.

This sequence originates from a young man with Graves' hyperthyroidism that later progressed to Graves' ophthalmopathy. The rearrangement uses TRBV28 and TRBJ1-3; D might be TRBD1 (5 bases). Sequences were obtained from blood. CDR3 residues: CASSLGGVSGNTIYF. The CDR3 nucleotides read TGTGCCAGCAGTTTAGGGGGTGTATCTGGAAACACCATATATTTT. The whole variable domain, filled in from reference TRBV28 and TRBJ1-3, reads DVKVTQSSRYLVKRTGEKVFLECVQDMDHENMFWYRQDPGLGLRLIYFSYDVKMKEKGDIPEGYSVSREKKERFSLILESASTNQTSMYLCASSLGGVSGNTIYFGEGSWLTVV.